This T cell receptor (beta chain) was recovered during a study of blood T cell repertoires in COVID-19. The protocol was immunoSEQ multiplex PCR, while the TCRdb copy is restricted to in-frame clones and leaves out a portion. The sample has 380,000 or so clones, about 90% seen once; the top ten hold roughly 1.2%. Trimming cost V 3 bases and J 0 bases, with 18 bases left between them. CDR3 length: 18 amino acids. Sequencing input: peripheral blood. This clonotype originated in a man in his forties with acute or convalescent COVID-19. V is TRBV23-1 and J is TRBJ1-5, with D hard to call. TRBV23-1 is an ORF, with its function uncertain. The CDR3 bases are TGCGCCAGCAGTCATTCCACGCGGGGAGGGTATAGCAATCAGCCCCAGCATTTT. Translation: CASSHSTRGGYSNQPQHF.